This TCR beta chain was documented in a study of graft-versus-host responses after intestinal transplantation. Study summary: Tacrolimus and steroids were given for around 3 years to all recipients after anti-thymocyte globulin induction. The study, taken as a whole, reports: Graft-donor T cell macrochimerism in patients accompanied high graft-versus-host to host-versus-graft clonal ratios in allografts. Early post-transplant falls in HvG clones accompanied the peak levels of circulating GvH clones. Recipient marrow held GvH clones, some first seen in ileum or blood.

Repertoires were generated with immunoSEQ multiplex PCR, while TCRdb's copy carries only in-frame clones and drops some. Here the sample spans tens of thousands of clones, about 93% being singletons. CDR3 length: 17 residues. The ends were cut back, 0 bases at V and 4 bases at J, with 16 bases in the middle. CDR1 is MGHRA, CDR2 YSYEKL, per germline. About this clone: The antigen remains unidentified.

The sample was unstimulated CD8+ T cells sorted from spleen or lymph node cells, taken before intestinal transplant. The chain couples TRBV4-1 to TRBJ1-3; possible D gene TRBD1, 5 bases. The TCR comes from a human donor who received an intestinal transplant. CDR3 protein: CASSQEEMGRSGNTIYF. The CDR3 nucleotides are TGCGCCAGCAGCCAAGAGGAGATGGGGCGCTCCGGAAACACCATATATTTT.